One and the same sample provided the 21 T cell receptor beta chains below, sequenced in a study of T cells in Graves' hyperthyroidism and ophthalmopathy. TCR beta CDR3 regions were amplified from RNA. An initial round of RT-PCR targeting the TCR CDR3 relied on the HTBI primer set. TCRdb reanalysed the multiplex PCR reads using MiXCR and keeps one entry per CDR3 protein. Of approximately 640,000 distinct CDR3 sequences listed, approximately 15% are singletons. The sequencing sample was made of blood. The receptors originated from a man aged 50 to 59 with Graves' hyperthyroidism.

This clonotype was observed a few times. The chain has TRBV6-2 or TRBV6-3 and TRBJ2-7, with D tentatively TRBD2 (6 bases). Germline lookup yields CDR1 MNHEY and CDR2 SVGEGT. V dropped 7 bases and J dropped 0 bases, with 13 bases sitting between them. This CDR3 is 14 amino acids long. CDR3 sequence (DNA): TGTGCCAGCACCCGGGGGTCCCTCTCCTACGAGCAGTACTTC. It yields the protein CASTRGSLSYEQYF.

This clonotype occurred a few times. The V call is TRBV27, the J call TRBJ1-4; TRBD1 is a possible D gene (5 bases). Trimming took 5 bases from V and 8 from J, leaving 12 bases between them. From germline, CDR1 is MNHEY and CDR2 SMNVEV (reference sequence). The CDR3 covers 13 residues. The DNA of the CDR3 is TGTGCCAGCAGTGGGGGGAGCCACGAAAAACTGTTTTTT. Translated: CASSGGSHEKLFF.

This clonotype was detected ten times or more. J is TRBJ2-3 and V is TRBV20-1; 7 positions agree with TRBD1. The germline V gene has CDR1 DFQATT and CDR2 SNEGSKA (reference sequence). After removal of 5 bases from V and 2 bases from J, the junction contained 22 bases not matched to a gene. The CDR3 contains 19 residues. For the CDR3, the DNA is TGCAGTGCTTACCGTCCGGGACAGCTACAAGGGGGCAACACAGATACGCAGTATTTT. As protein: CSAYRPGQLQGGNTDTQYF.

The chain is built from TRBV11-2 and TRBJ2-7; TRBD1 or TRBD2 may be the D gene (5 bases each). Trimming shortened V by 4 bases and J by 7 bases, and 14 bases separated the two germline ends. The germline CDR1 and CDR2 sequences are SGHAT and FQNNGV. The CDR3 is made up of 13 amino acids. For the CDR3, the DNA is TGTGCCAGCAGCTCCGGGGCTACGGGAGAGCAGTACTTC. Translation gives CASSSGATGEQYF.

This clonotype was recorded at least ten times. This chain joins TRBV6-1 and TRBJ1-1; the D is unclear. This CDR3 is built from 13 residues. The V gene's germline CDR1 is MNHNS and CDR2 SASEGT. The V gene lost 5 bases and the J gene lost 6 bases, with 13 bases spanning the gap. CDR3 residues: CASSSAREAEAFF. The DNA for the CDR3 is TGTGCCAGCAGTTCCGCTAGGGAGGCTGAAGCTTTCTTT.

Here the CDR3 DNA reads TGTGCCAGCAGTTACTCTTCTGGGGGCGCCGATAATTCACCCCTCCACTTT. This gives the protein CASSYSSGGADNSPLHF. The chain is built from TRBV6-5 and TRBJ1-6, with a possible D match to TRBD1 (6 bases). V dropped 0 bases and J dropped 5 bases, with 14 bases sitting between them. Germline CDR1 MNHEY, CDR2 SVGAGI. The CDR3 is 17 amino acids.

This clonotype has more than one count but fewer than ten. The V call is TRBV4-2, the J call TRBJ1-1; D is ambiguous. The CDR3 sequence is 15 residues long. Trimming took off 1 base at V and 0 bases at J, with 9 bases between the two ends. CDR1 is LGHNA, CDR2 YNFKEQ, per germline. In nucleotides, the CDR3 is TGTGCCAGCAGCCAAGCGAGTTCCATGAACACTGAAGCTTTCTTT. Amino acids: CASSQASSMNTEAFF.

This clonotype was seen only a few times. CDR3 protein: CASSVDREDYNEQFF. CDR3 sequence (DNA): TGCGCCAGCAGCGTCGACAGGGAAGACTACAATGAGCAGTTCTTC. V is TRBV4-3 and J is TRBJ2-1, with 7 bases aligning to TRBD1. With V trimmed by 5 bases and J by 3 bases, 7 bases remained unmatched. This CDR3 has 15 amino acids. Germline V gives CDR1 LGHNA, CDR2 YSLEER.

This clonotype was detected ten times or more. V and J are TRBV18 and TRBJ2-3, with D unresolved. Per the germline V gene, CDR1 is KGHSH and CDR2 is LQKENI. The CDR3 sequence is 14 residues long. Trimming removed 1 base at V and 7 bases at J, with 12 bases between. The CDR3 is CASSPRDSPNTQYF. The CDR3 DNA reads as TGTGCCAGCTCACCACGGGATAGCCCAAATACGCAGTATTTT.

Concerning this clonotype: One end of the junction fails to match germline, which may point to a read error. The chain's CDR3 is CATSDSGTAYNEQFF. The CDR3 bases are TGTGCCACCAGTGATTCCGGGACAGCCTACAATGAGCAGTTCTTC. The chain joins TRBV10-3 to TRBJ2-1; 7 nucleotides align to TRBD1. The length of the CDR3 is 15 residues. Germline V lookup: CDR1 ENHRY, CDR2 SYGVKD.

This clonotype was seen repeatedly, ten times or more. The V and J genes are TRBV11-2 and TRBJ1-2, with unresolved D. This CDR3 has 13 amino acids. The germline CDR1 and CDR2 sequences are SGHAT and FQNNGV. Trimming shortened V by 5 bases and J by 14 bases, and 21 bases separated the two germline ends. The CDR3 protein is CASSPSDGSGETF. The CDR3 DNA sequence: TGTGCCAGCAGCCCCTCGGACGGTAGCGGGGAAACCTTC.

This clonotype was observed many times. The chain's CDR3 is CASSQELSSGRFEQYF. The CDR3 coding sequence is TGCGCCAGCAGCCAAGAACTATCTAGCGGGAGGTTCGAGCAGTACTTC. The gene calls are TRBV4-1 and TRBJ2-7; TRBD2 matches at 11 bases. CDR1 MGHRA and CDR2 YSYEKL come from the germline V gene. The CDR3 covers 16 residues. V was pared by 0 bases and J by 6 bases, with 7 bases of the junction left unmatched.

This clonotype was counted at least ten times. This rearrangement joins TRBV5-1 to TRBJ2-7, with 10 bases aligning to TRBD2. CDR3 length equals 16 residues. Germline V CDR1 and CDR2: SGHRS, YFSETQ. The trim removed 1 base at V and 2 bases at J, leaving 6 bases unmatched. CDR3 residues: CASSLTGLAETYEQYF. CDR3 nucleotide sequence: TGCGCCAGCAGCTTGACTGGACTAGCGGAGACCTACGAGCAGTACTTC.

The V and J genes are TRBV5-8 and TRBJ2-3; 8 bases fit TRBD2. Trimming took 4 bases from V and 5 from J; bases not matched to a gene: 21. This CDR3 has 19 amino acids. Germline assignment: CDR1 SGHTS and CDR2 YDEGEE. CDR3 loop: CASSRTTGSGTGYGDTQYF. The CDR3, as DNA: TGTGCCAGCAGCCGGACGACAGGTAGCGGGACGGGGTACGGAGATACGCAGTATTTT.

Many counts were recorded for this clonotype. The chain carries TRBV27 and TRBJ2-5; the D call may be TRBD1 or TRBD2 (5 bases each). The germline CDR1 and CDR2 sequences are MNHEY and SMNVEV (reference sequence). The CDR3 is 14 amino acids. Deletions cut 8 bases from V and 1 base from J, with 14 bases between. CDR3 in DNA: TGTGCCAGCGGTAAAATCGGGGCCCAAGAGACCCAGTACTTC. Its protein product is CASGKIGAQETQYF.

This clonotype was seen a handful of times. This rearrangement joins TRBV3-1 to TRBJ2-7; the D gene is possibly TRBD1 (5 bases). V gave up 1 base and J gave up 1 base, with 14 bases separating them. Germline lookup yields CDR1 LGHDT and CDR2 YNNKEL (reference sequence). The CDR3 spans 16 residues. For the CDR3, the DNA is TGTGCCAGCAGCCAAGCAGGAAGGGGCACATCCTACGAGCAGTACTTC. Its translation is CASSQAGRGTSYEQYF.

This clonotype was seen more than once but under ten times. The rearrangement links TRBV27 to TRBJ2-2; TRBD2 matches at 11 bases. Looked up from germline, CDR1 is MNHEY and CDR2 is SMNVEV (reference sequence). V trimming: 3 bases; J trimming: 8 bases; junction bases outside the gene matches: 5. The CDR3 loop spans 15 amino acids. CDR3 amino acids: CASSFGGLAVGELFF. The CDR3 DNA reads as TGTGCCAGCAGTTTCGGGGGACTAGCGGTGGGGGAGCTGTTTTTT.

This clonotype occurred many times. The chain couples TRBV2 to TRBJ2-4; TRBD2 agrees at 15 bases. The V and J ends lost 7 bases and 1 base, in that order; junction bases with no gene match: 8. This CDR3 is built from 18 residues. Germline values: CDR1 SNHLY, CDR2 FYNNEI. The CDR3 sequence: CASNPGLAGGRAKNIQYF. Written as DNA, the CDR3 is TGTGCCAGCAATCCGGGACTAGCGGGAGGAAGGGCCAAAAACATTCAGTACTTC.

The chain is built from TRBV3-1 and TRBJ2-2, with 8 bases aligning to TRBD2. Losses at the gene ends were 7 bases for V and 7 bases for J; bases not matched to a gene: 14. The CDR3 runs to 16 residues. The germline V gene has CDR1 LGHDT and CDR2 YNNKEL (reference sequence). The CDR3 bases are TGTGCCAGCAATCATCGAACGGGAGGGCCGAACGGGGAGCTGTTTTTT. It encodes CASNHRTGGPNGELFF.

This sequence joins TRBV28 and TRBJ1-5; D remains ambiguous. Trimming removed 5 bases from V and 5 bases from J, with 10 bases in between. This CDR3 is 13 amino acids long. CDR1 MDHEN and CDR2 SYDVKM come from the germline V gene. CDR3 loop: CASSPGPHQPQHF. The CDR3 DNA sequence: TGTGCCAGCAGTCCCGGGCCGCATCAGCCCCAGCATTTT.

In this sample, this clonotype turned up many times. This chain links TRBV12-3 or TRBV12-4 with TRBJ1-1; D is unresolved. The ends were cut back, 8 bases at V and 2 bases at J, with 9 bases in the middle. The CDR3 contains 12 residues. CDR3 residues: CASLGDNTEAFF. The CDR3 DNA reads TGTGCCAGCCTTGGGGATAACACTGAAGCTTTCTTT.